This TCR beta chain was obtained from a study of blood T cells in healthy people across ages. Alongside a J-beta primer mix, a sample-barcoded 5' primer served in a second PCR lasting roughly 7 to 11 cycles. Researchers report that a template-switch adaptor with 12 random nucleotides tagged each cDNA molecule. TCRdb independently ran MiXCR on the 5' RACE reads; one entry per CDR3 protein. The top ten clones hold roughly 7.9% of a sample with around 1,500,000 distinct CDR3 sequences, roughly 45% of them seen once. The CDR3 consists of 13 residues. V was shortened by 4 bases and J by 7 bases, with 17 bases between the two germline ends. Germline V gene data show CDR1 as SQVTM and CDR2 as ANQGSEA. The study's findings and limits: Unsorted PBMCs prevented conclusive naive versus antigen-experienced comparison.

A remark on this clonotype: Antigen unknown.

The sequencing sample was made of blood. The rearrangement joins TRBV29-1 to TRBJ2-7; TRBD2 might be the D (5 bases). This receptor was obtained from a woman between 18 and 29 years old in good health. DNA for the CDR3: TGCAGCGTTGGGGCACCCGATCCGGGAGAGCAGTACTTC. This sequence encodes CSVGAPDPGEQYF.